The source of this T cell receptor (beta chain) is a study of beta chain features in type 1 diabetes. General study results and limits: VDJ junctions in type 1 diabetes patients carried more deletions and fewer insertions.

TCRB transcripts that were expressed got sequenced, as all of the isolated RNA had been reverse transcribed. This table comes from immunoSEQ multiplex PCR, and its TCRdb copy is limited to in-frame clones, with some not included. The sample has about 240,000 clones, 25% to 30% seen once; the top ten hold roughly 4%. Points on this clone: As yet, its antigen is unknown.

V lost 4 bases and J lost 15, with 16 bases in between. Germline CDR1 is DFQATT and CDR2 is SNEGSKA (reference sequence). This CDR3 is 11 amino acids long. The source of this sequence is a man aged 30 to 39 in good health. Sample: central memory CD4+ T cells from blood. The chain carries TRBV20-1 and TRBJ2-1; tentative D call: TRBD1 (5 bases). Here the CDR3 reads CSAKEGAWGFF. CDR3 nucleotides: TGCAGTGCTAAGGAAGGGGCCTGGGGGTTCTTC.